The sequence of this T cell receptor (beta chain) was determined in a study of T cells in women clearing cervical HPV infection. Study information: Control women cleared a single incident HPV16 infection within 12 months. Cases' blood sampling followed lesion detection by median around 23 weeks (90 to 200). Study-level points and caveats: Associations may precede or follow infection; HPV-specific or memory T cells were not isolated. Repertoire richness, not evenness, was significantly elevated in CIN3+ cases versus controls.

On this clone itself: Its antigen is not known. The read comes to an end 3 residues before the CDR3 does, leaving the germline J gene to fill in the end.

CDR1 and CDR2 (germline): LNHDA, SQIVND (reference sequence). The length of the CDR3 is 14 residues. The V end lost 5 bases, the J end lost 0 bases, and 8 bases lay between the germline ends. Assay used: immunoSEQ multiplex PCR; TCRdb lists only in-frame clones, some missing. This table lists 9,000 to 15,000 clones. This clonotype was sampled from a woman aged 18-69 years with a cervical HPV16 infection that either progressed to CIN3+ or cleared (not recorded which). This rearrangement joins TRBV19 to TRBJ1-5; D remains ambiguous. Sequencing was done on a sample of blood buffy coat. CDR3: CASSPEVSNQPQHF. The part of the CDR3 DNA that was read is TGTGCCAGTAGTCCAGAGGTTAGCAATCAGCCC.